Below, one TCR beta chain is given with its context. Germline V gene lookup returns CDR1 KGHSH and CDR2 LQKENI. J gave up 6 bases and V 1 base, and 5 bases lay outside the gene matches. This CDR3 is built from 14 residues. This sample was included in a study of blood T cell repertoires in COVID-19. Turning to the study itself: From the United States, Italy and Spain came samples of acute and convalescent COVID-19. PBMCs, B-cell-depleted T cells, or T cells were the source of the cDNA or gDNA that made up the material.

As handled by the study authors: Scientists estimated how many nucleated cells there were by amplifying reference gene primers. Clones were read by immunoSEQ multiplex PCR, and TCRdb kept only the in-frame ones, dropping some. V and J calls and clone size are those listed in that table; D and trimming were worked out from the DNA. Of 250,000 or so clones in the sample, 65% to 85% were seen once. The V gene is TRBV18, the J gene TRBJ1-2, with 7 nucleotides matching TRBD1. The clonotype originates from a human donor in a cohort sampled during active COVID-19. The sample comprised peripheral blood. The CDR3 nucleotides read TGTGCCAGCTCACCACAGGGGGCTCTCAATGGCTACACCTTC. This translates into CASSPQGALNGYTF.